These 18 T cell receptor beta chains came from one sample sequenced in a study of siplizumab effects on memory and regulatory T cells. Measured with immunoSEQ multiplex PCR; TCRdb has only the in-frame clones, and not every one. The data show about 56,000 clones, around 98% seen once. Sequencing was performed on naive CD8+ T cells sorted from blood. These receptors were obtained from a human donor in good health.

The chain has TRBV28 and TRBJ2-7; the D gene is possibly TRBD2 (5 bases). Germline V CDR1 and CDR2: MDHEN, SYDVKM. Trimming stripped 3 bases from V and 6 bases from J, with 12 bases between. CDR3 length: 13 residues. The CDR3 sequence is CASSFAGLGEQYF. The CDR3 coding sequence is TGTGCCAGCAGTTTCGCGGGTCTGGGCGAGCAGTACTTC.

The rearrangement links TRBV6-5 to TRBJ1-1, with no clear D. V gave up 5 bases and J gave up 5 bases, with 15 bases separating them. The CDR3 runs to 14 residues. Looked up from germline, CDR1 is MNHEY and CDR2 is SVGAGI. Here the CDR3 DNA reads TGTGCCAGCAGTACTGATCCGGGTGTGACTGAAGCTTTCTTT. It yields the protein CASSTDPGVTEAFF.

The rearrangement links TRBV29-1 to TRBJ1-2; 9 nucleotides line up with TRBD1. The CDR3 sequence is 10 residues long. Germline loops: CDR1 SQVTM, CDR2 ANQGSEA. V lost 3 bases and J lost 13; bases outside the gene matches: 3. Here the CDR3 reads CSVEGTGSTF. The CDR3 DNA follows: TGCAGCGTTGAGGGGACAGGGAGCACCTTC.

The genes are TRBV7-8 and TRBJ2-7; 7 nucleotides match TRBD2. With 5 bases clipped from V and 1 base from J, the junction kept 8 bases outside the gene matches. The CDR3 is 15 amino acids. Germline CDR1 is SGHVS and CDR2 is FQNEAQ. The CDR3 here is CASSVFSGLSYEQYF. The CDR3 nucleotides read TGTGCCAGCAGCGTGTTTAGCGGGCTGTCCTACGAGCAGTACTTC.

V is TRBV4-1 and J is TRBJ1-2; 9 bases line up with TRBD1. With 3 bases clipped from V and 9 bases from J, the junction kept 11 bases outside the gene matches. Germline V CDR1 and CDR2: MGHRA, YSYEKL. The CDR3 runs 15 residues. CDR3 DNA: TGCGCCAGCAGCCAGGGTACAGGGGGCTTGAGTAGCTACACCTTC. Translating it yields CASSQGTGGLSSYTF.

This rearrangement joins TRBV7-9 to TRBJ2-1, with D perhaps matching TRBD2 (6 bases). Trimming cost V 1 base and J 4 bases, with 11 bases left between them. The CDR3 is 15 amino acids. Germline lookup yields CDR1 SEHNR and CDR2 FQNEAQ (reference sequence). The CDR3 reads CASSLGPAGYNEQFF. As DNA, the CDR3 is TGTGCCAGCAGCTTAGGGCCAGCGGGTTACAATGAGCAGTTCTTC.

The J gene is TRBJ2-7, the V gene TRBV28, with 9 bases aligning to TRBD1. V lost 6 bases, J lost 1 base, and 7 bases stayed unmatched. CDR1 and CDR2 from the germline V gene are MDHEN and SYDVKM. The CDR3 has 15 amino acids. The CDR3 spells CASRKTGQGSYEQYF. The CDR3 region has the DNA TGTGCCAGCAGGAAAACGGGACAGGGTTCCTACGAGCAGTACTTC. The complete variable domain, with remaining parts taken from reference TRBV28 and TRBJ2-7, reads DVKVTQSSRYLVKRTGEKVFLECVQDMDHENMFWYRQDPGLGLRLIYFSYDVKMKEKGDIPEGYSVSREKKERFSLILESASTNQTSMYLCASRKTGQGSYEQYFGPGTRLTVT.

J is TRBJ2-5 and V is TRBV19, with D perhaps TRBD1 or TRBD2 (6 bases each). This CDR3 spans 13 amino acids. The V gene lost 5 bases and the J gene lost 5 bases, with 12 bases spanning the gap. Germline V gene sequence: CDR1 LNHDA, CDR2 SQIVND (reference sequence). CDR3 sequence reads: CASSPGGWETQYF. DNA of the CDR3: TGTGCCAGTAGTCCCGGGGGCTGGGAGACCCAGTACTTC.

This clone was seen only a few times. Distinct nucleotide sequences in the sample also encode this CDR3. This chain links TRBV20-1 with TRBJ1-1; D remains unclear. The CDR3 is 11 residues long. Germline lookup yields CDR1 DFQATT and CDR2 SNEGSKA (reference sequence). V shed 4 bases and J shed 0 bases, with 3 bases lying between them. CDR3 DNA: TGCAGTGCTATCCTGAACACTGAAGCTTTCTTT. As protein: CSAILNTEAFF.

This clone was counted once. V is TRBV27 and J is TRBJ2-3; D not resolved. V lost 2 bases to trimming and J lost 3 bases, with 9 bases between them. The germline V gene has CDR1 MNHEY and CDR2 SMNVEV (reference sequence). This CDR3 spans 14 amino acids. CDR3 sequence reads: CASSLGSATDTQYF. Here the CDR3 DNA reads TGTGCCAGCAGTTTAGGGTCCGCGACAGATACGCAGTATTTT.

The V and J genes are TRBV7-3 and TRBJ2-3; D unclear. V lost 3 bases and J 3 bases, leaving 7 bases between the germline ends. The CDR3 loop spans 13 amino acids. CDR1 is SGHTA, CDR2 FQGTGA, per germline. Here the CDR3 reads CASSFAPTDTQYF. CDR3 sequence (DNA): TGTGCCAGCAGCTTCGCCCCAACAGATACGCAGTATTTT.

The rearrangement links TRBV7-6 to TRBJ2-1; D remains ambiguous. Between the trimmed V and J ends, which lost 5 bases and 4 bases, there was a span of 3 bases. The germline V gene encodes CDR1 SGHVS and CDR2 FNYEAQ. The CDR3 contains 11 residues. The CDR3 protein is CASSTYNEQFF. The CDR3, as DNA: TGTGCCAGCAGCACATACAATGAGCAGTTCTTC.

The chain combines TRBV9 with TRBJ1-4; D possibly corresponds to TRBD1 (5 bases). Trimming shortened V by 0 bases and J by 2 bases, and 5 bases separated the two germline ends. The germline V gene encodes CDR1 SGDLS and CDR2 YYNGEE. The CDR3 runs 14 residues. The CDR3 DNA is TGTGCCAGCAGCGTAGAGGGGACTAATGAAAAACTGTTTTTT. Translated, it gives CASSVEGTNEKLFF.

This sequence joins TRBV5-1 and TRBJ2-7; the D is unclear. The CDR3 totals 14 residues. Per germline, CDR1 SGHRS and CDR2 YFSETQ. The V end lost 2 bases, the J end lost 3 bases, and 12 bases lay between the germline ends. The CDR3 coding sequence is TGCGCCAGCAGCTTCCTGTCCTCGGACTACGAGCAGTACTTC. Amino acid sequence: CASSFLSSDYEQYF. Full variable domain (rest looked up from reference TRBV5-1 and TRBJ2-7): KAGVTQTPRYLIKTRGQQVTLSCSPISGHRSVSWYQQTPGQGLQFLFEYFSETQRNKGNFPGRFSGRQFSNSRSEMNVSTLELGDSALYLCASSFLSSDYEQYFGPGTRLTVT.

The rearrangement joins TRBV28 to TRBJ1-5; no clear D. Germline V gene sequence: CDR1 MDHEN, CDR2 SYDVKM. The CDR3 totals 13 residues. V shed 1 base and J shed 4 bases, with 5 bases lying between them. As DNA, the CDR3 is TGTGCCAGCAGTTTATCCATGAATCAGCCCCAGCATTTT. Translating gives CASSLSMNQPQHF.

This chain connects TRBV4-3 to TRBJ2-1; D is possibly TRBD2 (6 bases). This CDR3 comprises 13 residues. The germline V and J ends were trimmed by 0 bases and 9 bases, with 9 bases remaining between them. Germline V gene lookup returns CDR1 LGHNA and CDR2 YSLEER. DNA for the CDR3: TGCGCCAGCAGCCAAGATTACGGGGGTGAGCAGTTCTTC. Translation gives CASSQDYGGEQFF.

The J gene is TRBJ1-2, the V gene TRBV5-6; a weak D match, TRBD1 (6 bases). Deletions cut 1 base from V and 12 bases from J, with 16 bases between. Germline CDR1 SGHDT, CDR2 YYEEEE. CDR3 size: 13 residues. The CDR3 DNA follows: TGTGCCAGCAGCTTGTGGGGGGCCGCAAGTAACACCTTC. Amino acids: CASSLWGAASNTF.

This chain joins TRBV7-3 and TRBJ2-2; D is unresolved. The CDR3 contains 12 residues. CDR1 and CDR2 (germline): SGHTA, FQGTGA. V was pared by 4 bases and J by 3 bases, with 3 bases between. CDR3: CASSYHTGELFF. The CDR3 bases are TGTGCCAGCAGCTATCACACCGGGGAGCTGTTTTTT.